Below are 9 T cell receptor beta chains sequenced from a single sample in a study of cytomegalovirus exposure and HLA in healthy donors. A multiplex PCR was run with 60 Vbeta primers and 13 Jbeta primers. Here immunoSEQ multiplex PCR was the method, and the copy in TCRdb shows in-frame clones only, minus some. This sample carries some 100,000 clones, 76% of them seen once, and the ten largest clones take less than 15%. The sample comprised PBMCs. These receptors originate from a woman between 40 and 50 years old in good health and CMV-seropositive.

The gene calls are TRBV2 and TRBJ2-6; 8 bases are shared with TRBD1. The CDR3 sequence is 20 residues long. Germline V gene data show CDR1 as SNHLY and CDR2 as FYNNEI. V dropped 4 bases and J dropped 0; count of bases not matched to a gene: 14. The CDR3 DNA reads TGTGCCAGCAGTGCGATTTATTTGGGACAGGCTTCCTCTGGGGCCAACGTCCTGACTTTC. It codes for CASSAIYLGQASSGANVLTF.

This chain connects TRBV5-1 to TRBJ2-2; 7 positions agree with TRBD1. The CDR3 is made up of 18 amino acids. Germline V gene sequence: CDR1 SGHRS, CDR2 YFSETQ. Losses at the gene ends were 0 bases for V and 0 bases for J; bases not matched to a gene: 8. For the CDR3, the DNA is TGCGCCAGCAGCTTGGCCCTTCTGGGGACAGCGAACACCGGGGAGCTGTTTTTT. This translates into CASSLALLGTANTGELFF.

The V call is TRBV6-5, the J call TRBJ1-5, with D possibly being TRBD1 (5 bases). Germline V lookup: CDR1 MNHEY, CDR2 SVGAGI. Trimming cost V 5 bases and J 4 bases, with 12 bases left between them. CDR3 length equals 14 residues. Written as DNA, the CDR3 is TGTGCCAGCAGTCGGGGGGGAGGAAATCAGCCCCAGCATTTT. This codes for CASSRGGGNQPQHF.

The V gene is TRBV6-1, the J gene TRBJ2-6, with 7 bases lining up with TRBD2. The CDR3 sequence is 18 residues long. CDR1 MNHNS and CDR2 SASEGT come from the germline V gene. The J segment lost 2 bases and the V segment lost 4 bases, leaving 11 bases of the junction unmatched. CDR3 region: CASSALGGAFAGANVLTF. CDR3 DNA sequence: TGTGCCAGCAGTGCATTGGGAGGGGCATTTGCTGGGGCCAACGTCCTGACTTTC.

V gene TRBV5-1 combines with J gene TRBJ1-1, with 8 bases identical to TRBD1. The ends lost 0 bases at V and 2 bases at J; junction bases unmatched: 21. Germline values: CDR1 SGHRS, CDR2 YFSETQ. This CDR3 contains 21 residues. DNA of the CDR3: TGCGCCAGCAGCTTGGGTTTTTGGACAGGGACAGTAGCTACAACAAACACTGAAGCTTTCTTT. Its protein product is CASSLGFWTGTVATTNTEAFF.

The rearrangement links TRBV11-2 to TRBJ1-1, with 7 positions matching TRBD1. V lost 5 bases to trimming and J lost 4 bases; unmatched junction nucleotides: 10. This CDR3 comprises 15 residues. Germline V gene lookup returns CDR1 SGHAT and CDR2 FQNNGV. The CDR3 loop is CASSPDRATGTEAFF. In DNA, the CDR3 is TGTGCCAGCAGCCCAGACAGGGCGACCGGCACTGAAGCTTTCTTT. Full variable domain (missing parts from reference TRBV11-2 and TRBJ1-1): EAGVAQSPRYKIIEKRQSVAFWCNPISGHATLYWYQQILGQGPKLLIQFQNNGVVDDSQLPKDRFSAERLKGVDSTLKIQPAKLEDSAVYLCASSPDRATGTEAFFGQGTRLTVV.

J is TRBJ1-5 and V is TRBV5-6, with a weak D call TRBD1 (5 bases). Germline V CDR1 and CDR2: SGHDT, YYEEEE. CDR3 length equals 14 residues. Between the trimmed V and J ends, which lost 3 bases and 5 bases, there was a span of 12 bases. CDR3 loop: CASSSLGEDQPQHF. Here the CDR3 DNA reads TGTGCCAGCAGCTCCCTGGGGGAGGATCAGCCCCAGCATTTT.

The V gene is TRBV19, the J gene TRBJ1-2, with TRBD1 as a possible D gene (5 bases). V lost 4 bases to trimming and J lost 1 base, with 13 bases between them. Germline V gene lookup returns CDR1 LNHDA and CDR2 SQIVND (reference sequence). The CDR3 extends over 15 amino acids. The CDR3 bases are TGTGCCAGTAGTAGCCCTGGGGGGAATAACTATGGCTACACCTTC. Amino acid sequence: CASSSPGGNNYGYTF.

The gene calls are TRBV4-1 and TRBJ2-1, with 11 bases identical to TRBD2. J was trimmed by 3 bases and V by 1 base; bases with no gene match: 8. CDR1 MGHRA and CDR2 YSYEKL come from the germline V gene. The CDR3 has 18 residues. The CDR3 DNA sequence: TGCGCCAGCAGCCAAGGCGTTGATAGCGGGGGGGGCTACAATGAGCAGTTCTTC. Its translation: CASSQGVDSGGGYNEQFF.